This T cell receptor beta chain was captured by sequencing in a study of blood T cell repertoires in COVID-19. Study details: Researchers got acute and convalescent COVID-19 samples from the United States, Italy and Spain. T cells, B-cell-depleted T cells, or PBMCs provided the cDNA or gDNA that served as material.

V dropped 4 bases and J dropped 1 base, with 14 bases sitting between them. This CDR3 has 15 amino acids. Germline V gene lookup returns CDR1 SGHNT and CDR2 YYREEE (reference sequence). Original handling: The authors estimated nucleated cell counts from reference gene primer amplification. Libraries were prepared by immunoSEQ multiplex PCR; TCRdb keeps only in-frame clonotypes and omits some of them. The V and J calls and the clone size are those of that table, but D and trimming were determined from the DNA. The sample lists roughly 75,000 clones; over 70% were seen once. The sample was peripheral blood. This receptor was taken from a man aged 45-60 years with acute or convalescent COVID-19. The chain combines TRBV5-4 with TRBJ1-1; a possible D gene is TRBD1 (6 bases). The CDR3 loop is CASSRGGGQNTEAFF. The CDR3, as DNA: TGTGCCAGCAGCAGGGGCGGGGGCCAGAACACTGAAGCTTTCTTT.